This T cell receptor (beta chain) emerged from a study of regulatory T cells in long-lasting Graves disease. Study-level points and caveats: Persistent-disease Graves' patients showed less TCR diversity than new cases. Few sampled subjects may have lowered accuracy. Examination was confined to peripheral blood, excluding thyroid tissue.

Time point denoted: newly diagnosed GD, antithyroid drugs for less than 3 months. The TCR library was made from RNA that had been extracted from PBMCs in TRIzol. Xi'an, China, was home to the endocrinology department that provided patients. J was trimmed by 5 bases and V by 5 bases; bases with no gene match: 8. CDR1 SGHNT and CDR2 YENEEA come from the germline V gene. The CDR3 is made up of 14 amino acids. With iRepertoire HTBI primers and Arm-PCR of CDR3 regions, TCR beta libraries were built. TCRdb used MiXCR to reprocess the multiplex PCR reads, holding one entry per CDR3 protein. Among 300,000 to 400,000 distinct CDR3 sequences listed, roughly 18% were seen once. This clonotype showed up many times. Its matching antigen is unknown.

This clonotype was obtained from a female donor with Graves disease. The specimen comprised peripheral blood mononuclear cells (PBMCs), sampled at new diagnosis, from a patient treated with antithyroid drugs. The chain couples TRBV11-3 to TRBJ2-7, with 8 bases aligning to TRBD1. CDR3 sequence (DNA): TGTGCCAGCAGCAAGGGACAGGCGACCGACGAGCAGTACTTC. Translation: CASSKGQATDEQYF.